These 2 T cell receptor beta chains were all obtained from the same sample, sequenced in a study of identical twins' blood T cells. In TCRdb, the 5' RACE reads were re-called with MiXCR into one record per CDR3 protein. The sample carries a few hundred thousand distinct CDR3 sequences, roughly 30% recorded once. Sequences were obtained from PBMCs. The receptors originated from a woman aged 18 to 55 in good health.

This clonotype was detected ten times or more. The rearrangement joins TRBV7-3 to TRBJ2-3; D is unclear. The CDR3 is 13 amino acids. The germline gives CDR1 SGHTA, CDR2 FQGTGA. V lost 5 bases, J lost 6 bases, and 12 bases lay in between. This CDR3 is CASSPALGDTQYF. DNA for the CDR3: TGTGCCAGCAGCCCCGCATTGGGGGATACGCAGTATTTT.

The sample holds a few counts of this clonotype. The chain has TRBV5-1 and TRBJ2-7; D is uncertain. This CDR3 is built from 12 residues. Germline values: CDR1 SGHRS, CDR2 YFSETQ. Trimming cost V 4 bases and J 7 bases, with 12 bases left between them. CDR3 amino acids: CASSIRAGEQYF. The DNA for the CDR3 is TGCGCCAGCAGCATACGCGCAGGTGAGCAGTACTTC.